The T cell receptor (beta chain) under discussion was sequenced for a study of control samples from healthy donors and cancer patients. Measured with immunoSEQ multiplex PCR; TCRdb has only the in-frame clones, and not every one. The sample contains about 74,000 clones, approximately 90% of which appear only once. From germline, CDR1 is PRHDT and CDR2 FYEKMQ (reference sequence). V lost 5 bases and J lost 6; bases outside the gene matches: 4. The CDR3 consists of 15 residues. This clone was recorded a few times. The specimen sequenced was blood. The sequence came from a woman in her forties or fifties in good health. J is TRBJ2-1 and V is TRBV13; 13 bases are shared with TRBD2. CDR3 DNA sequence: TGTGCCAGCAGCCTATGGACTAGCGGGGGCAATGAGCAGTTCTTC. This encodes CASSLWTSGGNEQFF.